The present TCR beta chain was sequenced within a study of T-cell reconstitution after alpha-beta-depleted transplantation in children (dated by TCRdb to about 2016). For context, the study as a whole: T-cell immune reconstitution after TCRalphabeta/CD19-depleted allogeneic hematopoietic cell transplantation in children was quantitatively tracked in the study by means of TCR repertoire profiling. General conclusions and limits of the study: Over subsequent months, a decline in hyperexpanded clone frequencies was noted, and after one year, T-cell counts and TCRbeta diversity were mostly ascribed to newly produced T cells. The apparently early alphabetaT-cell count recovery about two months after transplant was reportedly dependent on only several hundred rapidly expanded clones derived from non-depleted graft cells. In some patients, the high TCRbeta diversity seen at day 60 was put down to recipient T cells and intrathymic progenitors that had survived conditioning.

Library generation was performed with PCR. Data came from an Illumina HiSeq 2500. TCR library preparation used molecular barcoding, with unique molecular identifiers applied to normalize quantification of the TCRbeta repertoire. Using fastp trimming at Q25 and MiXCR clonotype assembly, TCRdb reanalyzed the public sequencing data and kept in-frame beta chains. Every CDR3 protein is listed once, alongside the most common genes and DNA of its rows. Within this sample are approximately 270,000 distinct CDR3 sequences, with more than 20% of them counted one time only. The ten largest clones take up about 5% of the sample. The CDR3 has 16 amino acids, counting the end cysteine and phenylalanine. Of the read, only the CDR3 DNA is kept; its 48 bases are in frame from base 1. V drops 7 bases and J drops 0 bases, leaving 16 bases in between. This sample's treatment or condition label indicates: allogeneic hematopoietic cell transplantation with graft depleted of TCRalphabeta T cells and CD19 B cells. The children who served as transplant recipients had been given grafts of TCRalphabeta/CD19-depleted allogeneic hematopoietic cells.

A note on this clonotype: This receptor's antigen is unknown. No much larger clonotype is one base removed from it; base qualities were not supplied.

Here the chain combines TRBV23-1 and TRBJ1-5; TRBD1 is perhaps the D gene, given 6 matching bases. TRBV23-1 is known as an ORF, though its function is uncertain. The receptor was isolated from a female patient aged 2 to 10 who had a stem cell transplant for congenital amegakaryocytic thrombocytopenia, so the T cells may come from the graft donor. Sequencing used PBMCs, mostly from graft donor cells, obtained 360 days after TCRalphabeta/CD19-depleted stem cell transplant. Here the CDR3 is given as CASTPARTDSNQPQHF. The DNA sequence is as follows: TGCGCCAGCACCCCGGCACGGACAGATAGCAATCAGCCCCAGCATTTT.